The rows below give T cell receptor beta chains drawn from one sample of a study of T cells after yellow fever vaccination. TCRdb re-analysed the 5' RACE reads in MiXCR, keeping a single row per CDR3 protein. The data hold approximately 510,000 distinct CDR3 sequences, with 21% observed a single time. Sequenced here: PBMCs, sampled about 21 days after the first yellow fever vaccination. The receptors come from a man aged 18 to 30 who received the YFV17D yellow fever vaccine. The CDR3 runs from the conserved cysteine through the conserved F or W. The order of the fields is clone size, D gene, V gene, J gene, CDR3 DNA, CDR3 protein. The D gene is left open where the match is weak. Some rows have no size entry. The others give once, few or many, or a class for an expanded clone.

>many|.|TRBV5-1|TRBJ2-2
TGCGCCAGCAGCTGGAGCCGAGAGCTAGGGCTGTTTTTT
CASSWSRELGLFF
>few|.|TRBV4-1|TRBJ1-1
TGCGCCAGCAGCCGAACGCCAGGGAAGAACACTGAAGCTTTCTTT
CASSRTPGKNTEAFF
>once|.|TRBV27|TRBJ2-3
TGTGCCAGCAGTTTATTGCTTGGGGTCGGGGGCCAATATTACTACACAGATACGCAGTATTTT
CASSLLLGVGGQYYYTDTQYF
>few|.|TRBV29-1|TRBJ2-2
TGCAGCGTTCTGGGGTTCGGCGGGGAGCTGTTTTTT
CSVLGFGGELFF
>.|TRBD1|TRBV20-1|TRBJ2-7
TGCAGTGCCACTCCGGTGAGGGGGACAGGACTCTACGAGCAGTACTTC
CSATPVRGTGLYEQYF
>.|.|TRBV7-2|TRBJ1-2
TGTGCCAGCAGCTGGGGGGGCGACTATGGCTACACCTTC
CASSWGGDYGYTF
>.|TRBD1|TRBV5-6|TRBJ2-4
TGTGCCAGCAGCTCGGGACAGGCCAACATTCAGTACTTC
CASSSGQANIQYF
>.|.|TRBV6-1|TRBJ1-4
TGTGCCAGCAGATCTTATGGGGGAGCTAATGAAAAACTGTTTTTT
CASRSYGGANEKLFF
>few|TRBD1|TRBV20-1|TRBJ1-1
TGCAGTGCTAGGAACAGGGGTAACACTGAAGCTTTCTTT
CSARNRGNTEAFF
>.|TRBD2|TRBV29-1|TRBJ2-1
TGCAGCGTTGCCGGGGGGGGGGTCTACAATGAGCAGTTCTTC
CSVAGGGVYNEQFF
>.|.|TRBV5-1|TRBJ2-7
TGCGCCAGCAGCAACGGGAAGCGCAGCTCCTACGAGCAGTACTTC
CASSNGKRSSYEQYF
>.|TRBD2|TRBV3-1|TRBJ2-3
TGTGCCAGCAGCCTGCAGCGGGGGGTTGGTACAGATACGCAGTATTTT
CASSLQRGVGTDTQYF
>.|.|TRBV6-6|TRBJ1-5
TGTGCCAGCAGTTACCGTACTCGTCCCCAGCATTTT
CASSYRTRPQHF
>few|TRBD1|TRBV9|TRBJ2-3
TGTGCCAGCAGCTTCCGCGGGACAGGATTCACAGATACGCAGTATTTT
CASSFRGTGFTDTQYF
>few|.|TRBV6-5|TRBJ2-4
TGTGCCAGCAGTTACTCGAGGGGGAACATTCAGTACTTC
CASSYSRGNIQYF
>few|.|TRBV18|TRBJ1-2
TGTGCCAGCTCACCGGACGGGTTTAACTATGGCTACACCTTC
CASSPDGFNYGYTF
>many|.|TRBV7-2|TRBJ1-4
TGTGCCAGCAGCTTAAGGGATGTGGGGTCGGTTGAAAAACTGTTTTTT
CASSLRDVGSVEKLFF
>few|.|TRBV20-1|TRBJ1-2
TGCAGTGCAACGGAGGAGTATGGCTACACCTTC
CSATEEYGYTF
>few|.|TRBV12-3/TRBV12-4|TRBJ2-7
TGTGCCAGCAGCACTTCCAGGGCCCACTACGAGCAGTACTTC
CASSTSRAHYEQYF
>.|.|TRBV7-2|TRBJ1-4
TGTGCCAGCACCATCATGGGGGGCGGTGAAAAACTGTTTTTT
CASTIMGGGEKLFF
>few|TRBD2|TRBV5-1|TRBJ2-5
TGCGCCAGCAGCTTGGTCCCGACTAGCGGGGGGGCCAGAGAGACCCAGTACTTC
CASSLVPTSGGARETQYF
>.|.|TRBV11-3|TRBJ2-2
TGTGCCAGCAGCCAAGGACCGAACACCGGGGAGCTGTTTTTT
CASSQGPNTGELFF
>.|TRBD2|TRBV4-2|TRBJ2-1
TGTGCCAGCAGTACAACCCAAAATAGCGGGGTGTCCTACAATGAGCAGTTCTTC
CASSTTQNSGVSYNEQFF
>few|TRBD2|TRBV29-1|TRBJ2-1
TGCAGCGCCGGGACTAGTCTCCTTGATGAGCAGTTCTTC
CSAGTSLLDEQFF
>few|.|TRBV7-9|TRBJ2-1
TGTGCCAGCAGCCGGTGGGACGGAGACAATGAGCAGTTCTTC
CASSRWDGDNEQFF
>.|.|TRBV14|TRBJ2-3
TGTGCCAGCAGCCAACACCAAGGCGGGCGCACAGATACGCAGTATTTT
CASSQHQGGRTDTQYF
>many|.|TRBV7-2|TRBJ2-1
TGTGCCAGCAGCCCCCAGCTTTACGGGCAGTTCTTC
CASSPQLYGQFF
>.|TRBD2|TRBV9|TRBJ2-1
TGTGCCAGCAGCGCACTCACTAGCGGGGCTTACAATGAGCAGTTCTTC
CASSALTSGAYNEQFF
>.|.|TRBV5-1|TRBJ2-3
TGCGCCAGCAGCTTGACCCAGGCAAGGAGAGATACGCAGTATTTT
CASSLTQARRDTQYF
>.|.|TRBV7-2|TRBJ1-2
TGTGCCAGCAGCCCAACCGGGACCGATTCTATGGGCTACACCTTC
CASSPTGTDSMGYTF
>few|.|TRBV3-1|TRBJ1-3
TGTGCCAGCAGCCAAGAGGCCTACTCTGGAAACACCATATATTTT
CASSQEAYSGNTIYF
>few|.|TRBV7-9|TRBJ1-2
TGTGCCAGCAGCTTAGCTGTGGGGTCTCGCGGCTACACCTTC
CASSLAVGSRGYTF
>.|TRBD2|TRBV5-1|TRBJ2-5
TGCGCCAGCTCGACTAGCGGGGGGGCAGAGGAGACCCAGTACTTC
CASSTSGGAEETQYF
>.|TRBD1|TRBV2|TRBJ1-5
TGTGCCAGCAGTACGGACAGGCGGGAGCAGCCCCAGCATTTT
CASSTDRREQPQHF
>.|.|TRBV18|TRBJ1-1
TGTGCCAGCTCACAGACACAGAACACTGAAGCTTTCTTT
CASSQTQNTEAFF
>.|TRBD2|TRBV3-1|TRBJ2-2
TGTGCCAGCAGCCAAAGGGGAGGGCACGGGGAGCTGTTTTTT
CASSQRGGHGELFF
>few|.|TRBV20-1|TRBJ1-3
TGCAGTGCTACTCGGAAGAGGTCTTACAGGGTAACCGAATTCTCTGGAAACACCATATATTTT
CSATRKRSYRVTEFSGNTIYF
>.|TRBD2|TRBV7-3|TRBJ2-1
TGTGCCAGCAGCTTAACCCTAACTAGCGGGGGGGCTAATGAGCAGTTCTTC
CASSLTLTSGGANEQFF
>.|TRBD1|TRBV20-1|TRBJ2-1
TGCAGTGCTATCCGGGACAGGTACAATGAGCAGTTCTTC
CSAIRDRYNEQFF
>.|.|TRBV18|TRBJ1-1
TGTGCCAGCTCACCAACCGGGACAACGAACACTGAAGCTTTCTTT
CASSPTGTTNTEAFF
>.|.|TRBV5-4|TRBJ1-1
TGTGCCAGCAGCCCGGCGACGGGGAACACTGAAGCTTTCTTT
CASSPATGNTEAFF
>.|.|TRBV3-1|TRBJ2-3
TGTGCCAGCAGCCAAGTTGCGACTAGGGTACTGACGCAGTATTTT
CASSQVATRVLTQYF
>.|.|TRBV30|TRBJ1-1
TGTGCCTGGAGTGTTGAGGCGCTCGGGTCTGAAGCTTTCTTT
CAWSVEALGSEAFF
>.|.|TRBV6-1|TRBJ2-2
TGTGCCAGCAGTGAAATGGGGCAGGGCGGCGGGGAGCTGTTTTTT
CASSEMGQGGGELFF
>few|TRBD1|TRBV7-9|TRBJ1-4
TGTGCCAGCAGTTCACAGGGGCCTTATGAAAAACTGTTTTTT
CASSSQGPYEKLFF
>few|TRBD1|TRBV6-1|TRBJ1-5
TGTGCCAGCAGTACACAGGGGTGGCAGCCCCAGCATTTT
CASSTQGWQPQHF
>.|TRBD1|TRBV4-3|TRBJ1-1
TGCGCCAGCAGCCAAGGGACAGGGATGAACACTGAAGCTTTCTTT
CASSQGTGMNTEAFF
>.|.|TRBV18|TRBJ2-3
TGTGCCAGCTCACCACTAGACCTCACAGATACGCAGTATTTT
CASSPLDLTDTQYF